The 12 T cell receptor beta chains presented below share a single source sample, sequenced in a study of cytomegalovirus exposure and HLA in healthy donors. Method: immunoSEQ multiplex PCR; TCRdb's copy keeps in-frame clones and lacks some. The sample records some 170,000 clones, roughly 90% being singletons. The sample was PBMCs. These receptors were taken from a woman under 40 in good health and CMV-seronegative.

The chain employs TRBV7-2 and TRBJ1-5, with 8 bases aligning to TRBD1. V gave up 1 base and J gave up 3 bases; unmatched junction bases: 5. The CDR3 runs to 16 residues. Germline assignment: CDR1 SGHTA and CDR2 FQGNSA. CDR3 protein: CASSLVPGGFNQPQHF. The CDR3 DNA reads as TGTGCCAGCAGCTTAGTACCAGGGGGCTTCAATCAGCCCCAGCATTTT.

The V call is TRBV5-1, the J call TRBJ2-2, with D maybe TRBD1 (6 bases). Deletions cut 3 bases from V and 6 bases from J, with 15 bases between. Germline assignment: CDR1 SGHRS and CDR2 YFSETQ. The CDR3 is 15 amino acids. The CDR3 reads CASSSQGHGPGELFF. CDR3 DNA: TGCGCCAGCAGCTCTCAGGGGCACGGGCCCGGGGAGCTGTTTTTT.

V usage is TRBV5-1 and J usage is TRBJ2-1; 14 bases align to TRBD2. Germline loops: CDR1 SGHRS, CDR2 YFSETQ. This CDR3 is 16 amino acids long. Trimming cost V 4 bases and J 7 bases; bases outside gene matches: 7. The CDR3 nucleotides read TGCGCCAGCAGCCAGGAAGGGACTAGCGGGAGAAATGAGCAGTTCTTC. Translation: CASSQEGTSGRNEQFF.

The V call is TRBV12-5, the J call TRBJ1-2; 8 positions agree with TRBD1. This CDR3 is 15 amino acids long. J lost 2 bases, V lost 2 bases, and 4 bases had no gene match. Germline V gene lookup returns CDR1 LGHNT and CDR2 FRNRAP. The CDR3 bases are TGTGCTAGTGGTTTGCCAAGGGACAGGAACTATGGCTACACCTTC. Its translation is CASGLPRDRNYGYTF.

This clone showed up just once. The chain recombines TRBV27 with TRBJ2-3, with 8 bases lining up with TRBD1. The V segment lost 2 bases and the J segment 5 bases; nucleotides outside the gene matches: 6. The CDR3 has 15 residues. Germline assignment: CDR1 MNHEY and CDR2 SMNVEV (reference sequence). The CDR3, as DNA: TGTGCCAGCAGTTTAGGCAGGGGGCGCGTAGATACGCAGTATTTT. Translation: CASSLGRGRVDTQYF.

The chain employs TRBV9 and TRBJ1-6; TRBD1 aligns across 10 bases. Germline CDR1 reads SGDLS; CDR2 reads YYNGEE. The CDR3 has 15 residues. V was pared by 5 bases and J by 13 bases, with 12 bases of the junction left unmatched. The CDR3 DNA reads as TGTGCCAGCAGTTTCCGGACAGGGGGTGTTTGGCCCCTCCACTTT. Translation: CASSFRTGGVWPLHF. The complete variable domain, with remaining parts taken from reference TRBV9 and TRBJ1-6, reads DSGVTQTPKHLITATGQRVTLRCSPRSGDLSVYWYQQSLDQGLQFLIQYYNGEERAKGNILERFSAQQFPDLHSELNLSSLELGDSALYFCASSFRTGGVWPLHFGNGTRLTVT.

The chain carries TRBV25-1 and TRBJ2-6; 7 bases agree with TRBD2. J gave up 2 bases and V 6 bases, and 10 bases lay outside the gene matches. This CDR3 is built from 17 residues. Per germline, CDR1 MGHDK and CDR2 SYGVNS. In nucleotides, the CDR3 is TGTGCCAGCAGCAACCACGGGGGGATCGCTGGGGCCAACGTCCTGACTTTC. This codes for CASSNHGGIAGANVLTF.

The V and J genes are TRBV6-5 and TRBJ1-5; tentative D call: TRBD1 (6 bases). V lost 4 bases and J 2 bases, leaving 9 bases between the germline ends. In germline, CDR1 is MNHEY, CDR2 SVGAGI. CDR3 length: 14 amino acids. This CDR3 is CASSSRGGNQPQHF. DNA of the CDR3: TGTGCCAGCAGTTCCAGGGGTGGCAATCAGCCCCAGCATTTT.

This chain uses TRBV11-2 with TRBJ2-1; D remains ambiguous. V was cut by 0 bases and J by 5 bases, with 5 bases left in between. The CDR3 extends over 13 amino acids. Germline CDR1 SGHAT, CDR2 FQNNGV. The CDR3 is CASSLEAHNEQFF. CDR3 nucleotide sequence: TGTGCCAGCAGCTTAGAAGCGCACAATGAGCAGTTCTTC.

The chain uses TRBV6-1 and TRBJ2-1; D call uncertain. V lost 6 bases and J lost 4, with 7 bases in between. The CDR3 has 12 amino acids. Germline V gives CDR1 MNHNS, CDR2 SASEGT. CDR3 sequence reads: CASSPPYNEQFF. CDR3 sequence (DNA): TGTGCCAGCAGCCCCCCTTACAATGAGCAGTTCTTC.

This CDR3 is CSVEAGANVLTF. CDR3 in DNA: TGCAGCGTTGAAGCCGGGGCCAACGTCCTGACTTTC. V gene TRBV29-1 combines with J gene TRBJ2-6; D is uncertain. The germline V gene encodes CDR1 SQVTM and CDR2 ANQGSEA. V lost 1 base to trimming and J lost 4 bases, with 2 bases between them. There are 12 residues in the CDR3.

The chain employs TRBV15 and TRBJ2-7; 7 nucleotides align to TRBD1. Trimming removed 0 bases from V and 1 base from J; junction bases left unmatched: 15. The CDR3 extends over 19 amino acids. Germline CDR1 and CDR2: LNHNV and YYDKDF (reference sequence). The CDR3 nucleotides read TGTGCCACCAGCAGAGAGTCGACCTCTGCAGGGGGACCTTCCTACGAGCAGTACTTC. Its protein product is CATSRESTSAGGPSYEQYF. The full variable domain, rest sourced from reference TRBV15 and TRBJ2-7, is DAMVIQNPRYQVTQFGKPVTLSCSQTLNHNVMYWYQQKSSQAPKLLFHYYDKDFNNEADTPDNFQSRRPNTSFCFLDIRSPGLGDTAMYLCATSRESTSAGGPSYEQYFGPGTRLTVT.